This TCR beta chain is drawn from a study of neoadjuvant anti-PD-1 for oral cavity cancer. Study overall: Patients mostly received three to four biweekly nivolumab doses at 3 mg/kg before surgery.

The germline CDR1 and CDR2 sequences are LNHDA and SQIVND (reference sequence). CDR3 length: 13 amino acids. V was pared by 4 bases and J by 6 bases, with 6 bases of the junction left unmatched. Analysis of PBMCs was direct, with no culture step. Study-wide results and limits: Post-nivolumab, blood T cell clonality was significantly elevated in non-responders.

With respect to this clone: Its antigen is unidentified.

This table comes from immunoSEQ multiplex PCR, and its TCRdb copy is limited to in-frame clones, with some not included. The sample shows over 14,000 clones, about 70% of them seen only once. The chain links TRBV19 to TRBJ2-7; 7 bases are shared with TRBD1. The sequence came from a person aged 40 to 85 with oral cavity squamous cell carcinoma. Specimen: PBMCs, collected before nivolumab (anti-PD-1) treatment. The CDR3 bases are TGTGCCAGTAGTACGACAGGGATGGGCGAGCAGTACTTC. It codes for CASSTTGMGEQYF. Full variable domain (missing parts from reference TRBV19 and TRBJ2-7): DGGITQSPKYLFRKEGQNVTLSCEQNLNHDAMYWYRQDPGQGLRLIYYSQIVNDFQKGDIAEGYSVSREKKESFPLTVTSAQKNPTAFYLCASSTTGMGEQYFGPGTRLTVT.